This note documents a single TCR beta chain sequence. Using immunoSEQ multiplex PCR, the repertoire was profiled, and TCRdb retains in-frame clones only, with some absent. The sample records nearly 2,500 clones, 70% to 75% being singletons. The data stem from a study of T cell repertoires and HLA-DP antigens. After about 15 days, CD4+ cells were restimulated around 25 h with the same allogeneic DPB1. Cells were stimulated with HeLa cells transduced with HLA-DPA1/DPB1, HLA-DM, invariant chain and CD80. Germline CDR1 is SGHTA and CDR2 is FQGNSA. V gave up 5 bases and J gave up 7 bases, with 9 bases separating them. The CDR3 totals 12 residues.

The material sequenced was CD137- CD4+ T cells from cultured PBMCs. This rearrangement joins TRBV7-2 to TRBJ2-1; D possibly matches TRBD1 or TRBD2 (5 bases each). This sequence originates from a man between 60 and 70 years old in good health and CMV-seronegative. CDR3 loop: CASSPGRNEQFF. CDR3 bases: TGTGCCAGCAGCCCGGGACGGAATGAGCAGTTCTTC.